Below, 18 T cell receptor beta chains from the same sample are listed, as sequenced in a study of human T cells and chemical hapten exposure. The treatment here: therapeutic diphenylcyclopropenone sensitization with weekly scalp DPC. It was the library that attached unique molecular identifiers to individual cDNA molecules. TCRdb ran MiXCR on the reads and lists one entry per CDR3 protein. The sample consists of some 5,200 distinct CDR3 sequences, 55% of them appearing once. The sample consisted of whole blood, taken before DPC sensitization or 2, 6, or about 24 weeks after (not recorded which). These receptors originate from an adult with alopecia areata. Some clones in this sample may be carry-over from other donors' samples. This table probably holds off-target reads from a library built for another chain.

The chain employs TRBV20-1 and TRBJ2-1; TRBD2 matches at 7 bases. The germline gives CDR1 DFQATT, CDR2 SNEGSKA (reference sequence). J gave up 14 bases and V 7 bases, and 2 bases lay outside the gene matches. The CDR3 runs to 8 residues. CDR3: CSVGGKFF. In nucleotides, the CDR3 is TGCAGTGTGGGGGGGAAGTTCTTC.

The gene calls are TRBV6-2 or TRBV6-3 and TRBJ2-1; the D gene could be TRBD1 or TRBD2 (5 bases each). Deletions cut 5 bases from V and 0 bases from J, with 17 bases between. The CDR3 extends over 17 amino acids. Germline V gene sequence: CDR1 MNHEY, CDR2 SVGEGT. The chain's CDR3 is CASSLLTGAGSYNEQFF. In DNA form, the CDR3 reads TGTGCCAGCAGTCTTCTCACCGGGGCCGGCTCCTACAATGAGCAGTTCTTC.

In its sample, this clonotype was seen a few times. The chain has TRBV13 and TRBJ2-1; 7 bases agree with TRBD1. The CDR3 extends over 15 amino acids. The germline V gene has CDR1 PRHDT and CDR2 FYEKMQ (reference sequence). Trimming at V came to 1 base and at J to 6 bases, leaving 6 bases not matched to a gene. The CDR3 here is CASSLARQGINEQFF. DNA for the CDR3: TGTGCCAGCAGCTTAGCTCGACAGGGTATCAATGAGCAGTTCTTC.

The chain recombines TRBV5-1 with TRBJ2-3; D may match TRBD1 or TRBD2 (5 bases each). Trimming took 5 bases from V and 2 from J, leaving 12 bases between them. The germline CDR1 and CDR2 sequences are SGHRS and YFSETQ. This CDR3 is 14 amino acids long. The CDR3 is CASRSGTHTDTQYF. CDR3 nucleotide sequence: TGCGCCAGCAGGTCCGGGACGCACACAGATACGCAGTATTTT.

This clonotype was detected a few times. The chain uses TRBV28 and TRBJ2-5; D is perhaps TRBD2 (6 bases). In germline, CDR1 is MDHEN, CDR2 SYDVKM. Trimming shortened V by 3 bases and J by 4 bases, and 15 bases separated the two germline ends. The CDR3 spans 15 residues. In DNA, the CDR3 is TGTGCCAGCAGTTTCCAGGGACGGGGGTCAGAGACCCAGTACTTC. Protein sequence: CASSFQGRGSETQYF.

On this clonotype: At one boundary the junction diverges from the germline segment, which might be a read error. The V gene is TRBV7-7, the J gene TRBJ2-5, with 9 bases fitting TRBD1. The CDR3 loop spans 16 amino acids. CDR1 and CDR2 from the germline V gene are SSHAT and FNYEAQ (reference sequence). This CDR3 is CASSHGTGRREETQYF. In DNA, the CDR3 is TGTGCTAGCAGCCACGGGACAGGGCGGCGGGAAGAGACCCAGTACTTC.

This clonotype was seen a few times. The CDR3 region is CASTLTGELFF. DNA for the CDR3: TGTGCCAGCACCCTCACCGGGGAGCTGTTTTTT. The chain combines TRBV6-2 or TRBV6-3 with TRBJ2-2; D remains ambiguous. The CDR3 consists of 11 residues. The germline CDR1 and CDR2 sequences are MNHEY and SVGEGT. V shed 7 bases and J shed 4 bases, with 4 bases lying between them.

The gene calls are TRBV10-3 and TRBJ1-5; no clear D. Germline lookup yields CDR1 ENHRY and CDR2 SYGVKD. V was clipped by 5 bases and J by 9 bases, with 11 bases between them. The CDR3 is 12 amino acids. CDR3 nucleotides: TGTGCCATCAGTTTTGACGGAAGGCCCCAGCATTTT. It is translated as CAISFDGRPQHF.

The CDR3 reads CASSQGLAGEQFF. The DNA of the CDR3 is TGTGCCAGCAGCCAAGGACTAGCCGGTGAGCAGTTCTTC. V and J are TRBV11-2 and TRBJ2-1, with 8 positions matching TRBD2. The junction had 6 bases not matched to a gene; V was cut back by 5 bases and J by 9 bases. This CDR3 comprises 13 residues. Germline lookup yields CDR1 SGHAT and CDR2 FQNNGV.

The chain uses TRBV7-2 and TRBJ2-7; TRBD2 might be the D (6 bases). V was cut by 5 bases and J by 3 bases, with 17 bases left in between. CDR3 size: 15 residues. Per germline, CDR1 SGHTA and CDR2 FQGNSA. CDR3 in amino acids: CASSPWAGGDYEQYF. The CDR3 nucleotides are TGTGCCAGCAGCCCCTGGGCAGGAGGGGACTACGAGCAGTACTTC.

This chain links TRBV11-2 with TRBJ2-1, with 14 nucleotides matching TRBD2. The CDR3 is 17 amino acids. V gave up 5 bases and J gave up 3 bases; unmatched junction bases: 6. Germline V gene lookup returns CDR1 SGHAT and CDR2 FQNNGV. The CDR3 sequence is CASSRGLAGVGYNEQFF. The CDR3 bases are TGTGCCAGCAGCCGGGGACTAGCGGGAGTAGGCTACAATGAGCAGTTCTTC.

The chain employs TRBV7-9 and TRBJ2-5; 15 bases match TRBD2. The CDR3 covers 21 residues. The germline V gene encodes CDR1 SEHNR and CDR2 FQNEAQ (reference sequence). The J segment lost 4 bases and the V segment lost 5 bases, leaving 20 bases of the junction unmatched. Here the CDR3 DNA reads TGTGCCAGCAGCCCCCGGACCGGACTAGCGGGAGGGCGAACGGTACGAGAGACCCAGTACTTC. Translation gives CASSPRTGLAGGRTVRETQYF. Supplemented by reference TRBV7-9 and TRBJ2-5, the full variable domain reads DTGVSQNPRHKITKRGQNVTFRCDPISEHNRLYWYRQTLGQGPEFLTYFQNEAQLEKSRLLSDRFSAERPKGSFSTLEIQRTEQGDSAMYLCASSPRTGLAGGRTVRETQYFGPGTRLLVL.

V and J are TRBV20-1 and TRBJ2-7; the D is unclear. Trimming took off 0 bases at V and 3 bases at J, with 9 bases between the two ends. Per germline, CDR1 DFQATT and CDR2 SNEGSKA (reference sequence). This CDR3 has 13 residues. The CDR3 is CSAREARIYEQYF. For the CDR3, the DNA is TGCAGTGCTAGAGAAGCTCGGATCTACGAGCAGTACTTC.

The V and J genes are TRBV12-3 or TRBV12-4 and TRBJ2-3; tentatively, D is TRBD1 (6 bases). The CDR3 is 15 amino acids. The V and J ends lost 0 bases and 2 bases respectively, with 9 bases between them. This CDR3 is CASSLAGAPTDTQYF. CDR3 DNA sequence: TGTGCCAGCAGTTTAGCGGGGGCGCCCACAGATACGCAGTATTTT.

V gene TRBV3-1 combines with J gene TRBJ2-1, with 7 bases matching TRBD1. CDR3 length equals 16 residues. Germline V gives CDR1 LGHDT, CDR2 YNNKEL (reference sequence). J lost 1 base, V lost 0 bases, and 3 bases had no gene match. The CDR3 nucleotides read TGTGCCAGCAGCCAAGATGCAGGGGGTTCCTACAATGAGCAGTTCTTC. Translated, it gives CASSQDAGGSYNEQFF.

The chain joins TRBV6-5 to TRBJ2-3; tentatively, D is TRBD2 (6 bases). V dropped 5 bases and J dropped 8 bases, with 11 bases sitting between them. Germline values: CDR1 MNHEY, CDR2 SVGAGI. The CDR3 consists of 12 residues. The CDR3 nucleotides read TGTGCCAGCAGTAGACTAGACGGTACGCAGTATTTT. Its protein product is CASSRLDGTQYF.

The J gene is TRBJ2-7, the V gene TRBV12-3 or TRBV12-4; 8 nucleotides align to TRBD2. Trimming at V came to 5 bases and at J to 5 bases, leaving 11 bases not matched to a gene. This CDR3 contains 15 residues. CDR3 amino acids: CASSRGAGDTHEQYF. The DNA for the CDR3 is TGTGCCAGCAGTCGCGGAGCGGGAGACACCCACGAGCAGTACTTC.

The rearrangement joins TRBV20-1 to TRBJ2-1, with D unresolved. Germline CDR1 DFQATT, CDR2 SNEGSKA (reference sequence). V was cut by 0 bases and J by 6 bases, with 9 bases left in between. The CDR3 length is 13 residues. As DNA, the CDR3 is TGCAGTGCTAGAGATCCCCCACCCAATGAGCAGTTCTTC. Its translation is CSARDPPPNEQFF.